One sample yielded the 15 T cell receptor beta chains listed below, sequenced in a study of T cell responses to AZD1222 COVID-19 vaccine. The table came from immunoSEQ multiplex PCR; TCRdb's copy has only in-frame clones and leaves some out. The repertoire holds approximately 180,000 clones, with almost 90% as singletons. Sequenced here: peripheral blood, sampled on day 0 of AZD1222 vaccination. The origin of the receptors is an adult in good health.

In this sample, this clone turned up once. This chain connects TRBV19 to TRBJ1-2; perhaps TRBD1 as D (5 bases). The V and J ends lost 6 bases and 4 bases respectively, with 12 bases between them. CDR3 length equals 13 residues. In germline, CDR1 is LNHDA, CDR2 SQIVND (reference sequence). CDR3 DNA sequence: TGTGCCAGTAGCCCCCCGGGACCCTATGGCTACACCTTC. Amino acids: CASSPPGPYGYTF.

The chain carries TRBV4-2 and TRBJ2-3; TRBD2 matches 8 bases. The CDR3 covers 16 residues. With V trimmed by 4 bases and J by 2 bases, 8 bases remained unmatched. Germline loops: CDR1 LGHNA, CDR2 YNFKEQ. CDR3 nucleotide sequence: TGTGCCAGCAGCCCCGTAGCGGGGCGGATCACAGATACGCAGTATTTT. This gives the protein CASSPVAGRITDTQYF.

This rearrangement joins TRBV10-1 to TRBJ1-2; 8 bases are a match to TRBD1. Germline assignment: CDR1 WNHNN and CDR2 SYGVQD (reference sequence). This CDR3 contains 17 residues. J was trimmed by 4 bases and V by 3 bases; bases with no gene match: 13. CDR3 nucleotide sequence: TGCGCCAGCAGTGATGGGTGCAGGGGGCAGTCCTTCTATGGCTACACCTTC. Translating it yields CASSDGCRGQSFYGYTF.

The V gene is TRBV4-2, the J gene TRBJ1-2; TRBD1 might be the D (6 bases). This CDR3 comprises 18 residues. V dropped 0 bases and J dropped 4 bases, with 21 bases sitting between them. Germline CDR1 LGHNA, CDR2 YNFKEQ. The CDR3 protein is CASSQDKREWEDSYGYTF. The DNA of the CDR3 is TGTGCCAGCAGCCAAGACAAAAGGGAATGGGAGGACAGCTATGGCTACACCTTC.

The chain couples TRBV12-3 or TRBV12-4 to TRBJ1-1; D perhaps matches TRBD1 (5 bases). The V and J ends lost 3 bases and 6 bases respectively, with 8 bases between them. CDR3 length equals 12 residues. This chain's CDR3 is CASSLKGAEAFF. The CDR3 DNA reads as TGTGCCAGCAGTTTGAAAGGGGCTGAAGCTTTCTTT.

The CDR3 is CASKTETSLQETQYF. Here the CDR3 DNA reads TGTGCCAGCAAGACCGAGACTAGCTTACAAGAGACCCAGTACTTC. The gene calls are TRBV2 and TRBJ2-5, with 7 bases that match TRBD2. Trimming cost V 7 bases and J 2 bases; bases outside gene matches: 10. The CDR3 contains 15 residues. Germline CDR1 SNHLY, CDR2 FYNNEI.

V usage is TRBV5-1 and J usage is TRBJ2-6; TRBD1 is a possible D gene (6 bases). The CDR3 has 17 amino acids. The ends were cut back, 2 bases at V and 2 bases at J, with 14 bases in the middle. Germline lookup yields CDR1 SGHRS and CDR2 YFSETQ. CDR3 sequence reads: CASSLNPQGTGANVLTF. CDR3 in DNA: TGCGCCAGCAGCTTAAACCCACAGGGAACTGGGGCCAACGTCCTGACTTTC. Complete variable domain (other parts from reference TRBV5-1 and TRBJ2-6): KAGVTQTPRYLIKTRGQQVTLSCSPISGHRSVSWYQQTPGQGLQFLFEYFSETQRNKGNFPGRFSGRQFSNSRSEMNVSTLELGDSALYLCASSLNPQGTGANVLTFGAGSRLTVL.

The chain couples TRBV5-1 to TRBJ2-4; D is tentatively TRBD1 or TRBD2 (6 bases each). The V and J ends lost 0 bases and 5 bases respectively, with 12 bases between them. The germline gives CDR1 SGHRS, CDR2 YFSETQ. The CDR3 is 15 amino acids. The CDR3 spells CASSLDRGAQNIQYF. For the CDR3, the DNA is TGCGCCAGCAGCTTGGATAGGGGGGCCCAAAACATTCAGTACTTC.

This sequence joins TRBV18 and TRBJ1-1, with D perhaps TRBD1 (5 bases). Germline CDR1 and CDR2: KGHSH and LQKENI. V was clipped by 3 bases and J by 3 bases, with 14 bases between them. The CDR3 sequence is 15 residues long. The CDR3 reads CASSPALGGDTEAFF. CDR3 coding DNA: TGTGCCAGCTCACCCGCACTCGGAGGGGACACTGAAGCTTTCTTT.

This clone was detected only once. V gene TRBV12-5 combines with J gene TRBJ2-3; 8 bases map to TRBD1. Germline V CDR1 and CDR2: LGHNT, FRNRAP. V lost 7 bases and J lost 6; bases outside the gene matches: 9. The CDR3 loop spans 14 amino acids. The CDR3 nucleotides are TGTGCTAGTGCCAAGACAGGGGCGGGGGATACGCAGTATTTT. It specifies CASAKTGAGDTQYF. Based on the CDR3 plus reference TRBV12-5 and TRBJ2-3, the full variable domain is DARVTQTPRHKVTEMGQEVTMRCQPILGHNTVFWYRQTMMQGLELLAYFRNRAPLDDSGMPKDRFSAEMPDATLATLKIQPSEPRDSAVYFCASAKTGAGDTQYFGPGTRLTVL.

The chain is built from TRBV7-9 and TRBJ2-1, with D possibly matching TRBD1 (5 bases). This CDR3 has 16 amino acids. Trimming shortened V by 4 bases and J by 12 bases, and 25 bases separated the two germline ends. CDR1 SEHNR and CDR2 FQNEAQ come from the germline V gene (reference sequence). CDR3 bases: TGTGCCAGCAGCTCCGAAGCCTCCACAGATGGGGCGAGGCAGTTCTTC. It is translated as CASSSEASTDGARQFF.

CDR3 bases: TGCGCCAGCAGCCAAGAGGGGGCCTTGGATGAAAAACTGTTTTTT. Its translation: CASSQEGALDEKLFF. The chain has TRBV4-1 and TRBJ1-4, with D perhaps matching TRBD1 (6 bases). The V end lost 0 bases, the J end lost 6 bases, and 11 bases lay between the germline ends. Germline CDR1 MGHRA, CDR2 YSYEKL. CDR3 length: 15 residues.

This chain links TRBV2 with TRBJ2-1, with D possibly called TRBD1 or TRBD2 (5 bases each). This CDR3 is 13 amino acids long. CDR1 and CDR2 from the germline V gene are SNHLY and FYNNEI. Between the trimmed V and J ends, which lost 4 bases and 7 bases, there was a span of 11 bases. In nucleotides, the CDR3 is TGTGCCAGCAGTGTGAGGGGAGAGAATGAGCAGTTCTTC. This translates into CASSVRGENEQFF.

The rearrangement uses TRBV5-6 and TRBJ1-2, with D uncertain. Trimming pared 10 bases from V and 6 bases from J, leaving 13 bases between. CDR1 is SGHDT, CDR2 YYEEEE, per germline. The CDR3 runs 11 residues. CDR3 protein: CAGPRPHGYTF. The CDR3 bases are TGTGCCGGCCCCCGGCCGCATGGCTACACCTTC.

Concerning this clone: Different DNA sequences within this sample yield the same CDR3. In DNA form, the CDR3 reads TGTGCCAGCAGCTCCACAGATACGCAGTATTTT. Amino acids: CASSSTDTQYF. The chain couples TRBV7-9 to TRBJ2-3; D gene unclear. Germline V gene lookup returns CDR1 SEHNR and CDR2 FQNEAQ (reference sequence). V shed 4 bases and J shed 2 bases, with 1 base lying between them. The length of the CDR3 is 11 residues.